Below, one T cell receptor beta chain is given with its context. What it recognizes is unknown. The sample holds other DNA sequences that translate to the same CDR3. This sample stems from a study of shared clonotypes between healthy human individuals. Clones were sequenced by immunoSEQ multiplex PCR, and TCRdb holds only the in-frame ones, with some missing. The table includes 2 million or so clones, roughly 94% detected once. Study-wide results and caveats: Some naive CD4 clonotypes, 5% to 5.5%, turned up in common across several donors. Naive subsets typically showed greater estimated richness than memory subsets.

CD45RO-negative CD8 cells positively selected for CCR7 made up the naive population, which excluded terminally differentiated effector memory CD45RA+ cells. CDR3 size: 14 residues. Germline CDR1 LNHDA, CDR2 SQIVND (reference sequence). Trimming shortened V by 3 bases and J by 3 bases, and 11 bases separated the two germline ends. The chain links TRBV19 to TRBJ1-2; D not certain. The clonotype was recovered from a man between 18 and 29 years old in good health. The sample comprised naive CD8+ T cells sorted from blood. The DNA for the CDR3 is TGTGCCAGTAGTATCCCCGGATGGGACTATGGCTACACCTTC. Protein product: CASSIPGWDYGYTF.